This TCR beta chain was captured in a study of long-term antiretroviral therapy in people with HIV (dated by TCRdb to the early 2020s). General notes on the study: Collection of the earliest samples took place about a decade ahead of the 2015 WHO recommendation for immediate ART, at a time when ART was typically delayed until CD4 counts fell. A retrospective serial study tested whether ART initiation and durable HIV suppression were associated with changes in peripheral blood TRB repertoire composition and diversity. A total of 150 to 200 cryopreserved PBMC samples came from a few dozen adults with confirmed HIV infection and were collected serially over a mean of around 6 years (range 1-12). No cross-contamination during QIAcube processing was seen in test extractions of a monoclonal T-cell line run alongside 25 to 35 polyclonal samples. About 40% of the 30 participants with HIV were female. Findings and caveats that apply to the study as a whole: A significant increase in TRB diversity was found to be associated with ART initiation, although TRB diversity was observed to remain significantly below that of transplant donor controls even after long-term ART. Because pre-ART samples had limited cell numbers, profiling was done on unsorted PBMC rather than on sorted CD4+ and CD8+ T cells. CDR3 length ranges in HIV repertoires were narrower than in controls, and network structure suggested an antigen-experienced repertoire with only a slight naive shift after ART. The samples were dated from about 2004 to 2018, and the ART regimens that were used may be less effective than current ART regimens. Inferences about post-ART repertoire changes are limited because no data were available on ART adherence, viral resistance or therapy changes. Owing to limited PBMC availability, only the TCR beta chain was sequenced, without alpha chain pairing. The repertoire was dominated across all time points by expanded TRB clones identified before ART initiation, although this dominance was seen to fluctuate and to decrease in many PLHIV after ART.

Inclusion was restricted to participants for whom at least one PBMC sample before ART initiation and at least two post-ART samples were available. Every participant with HIV received treatment in the United States of America. Before DNA extraction, cryopreserved samples containing 1-10 million PBMC were thawed and washed. At the time of the earliest PBMC sample, participants with HIV were aged between roughly 20 and 55 years. Per participant, PBMC samples came from 1-4 timepoints prior to ART initiation and 2-8 timepoints following ART initiation, for a median of 7 samples. For every participant, serial HIV viral load, CD4+ T-cell count, ART history and demographic data were obtained. Genomic DNA was extracted from unsorted PBMC with a Qiagen kit on a QIAcube, processed in batches of 12 samples. Unmatched junction bases come to 1, with V trimmed by 4 bases and J by 7 bases. Reading from cysteine to phenylalanine, the CDR3 counts 13 amino acids. Just the 39-base CDR3 DNA is kept, in frame starting at base 1. Taken from the germline V gene (reference sequence), the CDR1 and CDR2 loops are LNHDA and SQIVND.

The immunoSEQ hsTCRB v3.0 assay was used at survey level resolution to sequence the TRB variable region. The target sequencing depth for TRB was about 40,000-50,000 T-cell genomes per sample. TRB libraries were pooled and sequenced on an Illumina MiSeq using a v3 150-cycle kit. Regarding the original processing steps: Repertoire analysis was run in R within a reproducible Nextflow workflow that covered QC, data transformation and analysis. LymphoSeq2, an R package for exploring AIRR-Seq data, was used to implement custom analyses. A few samples that produced fewer than 5000 total TRB sequences were removed, so under 200 HIV repertoires were analyzed. Among the roughly 200 retained HIV repertoires, 55 to 65 were collected before ART initiation and 120 to 140 were collected after ART initiation. Repertoires were downsampled to 5000 TRB nucleotide sequences, and summary statistics were averaged over 100 downsampling iterations. TRB sequences were retained for analysis only if CDR3 regions of at least seven amino acids were present. Diversity was measured with a Shannon entropy-derived clonality score and the Gini coefficient. In the repertoire networks, any two of the top 5000 CDR3 amino acid sequences were linked whenever the two sequences differed by an edit distance of one. GLIPH2 predicted antigen specificity groups and MHC restriction for TRB CDR3 amino acid sequences. Known CMV, EBV, HIV or tissue antigen associations were flagged by matching CDR3 amino acid sequences against VDJdb and McPAS-TCR. Pre-ART, post-ART and control groups were compared with Wilcoxon signed-rank tests and Holm-Bonferroni correction. TCRdb carries this immuneACCESS record with in-frame sequences only. Its versions omit some clonotypes, under half of them owing to an unresolved V gene in the studies checked, with the rest unexplained. The DNA was the basis for D and trimming; V, J and clone size are from that table. The sample profile shows approximately 22,000 clones; roughly 84% of them were found once. 3.4% of the sample belongs to the ten largest clones.

This clone was seen a single time. The target of this receptor is not known. No qualities accompany the bases; no much larger clone lies one base away. The V and J genes are TRBV19 and TRBJ2-1, with 10 middle bases fitting TRBD2. The starting material was unsorted PBMCs, obtained 1.9 years after starting antiretroviral therapy. The clonotype comes from a woman in her forties or fifties with HIV. The nucleotide sequence reads as follows: TGTGCCAGTAGTAGTAGCGGGGGGAATGAGCAGTTCTTC. Translation gives CASSSSGGNEQFF. Full variable domain (CDR3 extended with the reference TRBV19 and TRBJ2-1 proteins): DGGITQSPKYLFRKEGQNVTLSCEQNLNHDAMYWYRQDPGQGLRLIYYSQIVNDFQKGDIAEGYSVSREKKESFPLTVTSAQKNPTAFYLCASSSSGGNEQFFGPGTRLTVL.